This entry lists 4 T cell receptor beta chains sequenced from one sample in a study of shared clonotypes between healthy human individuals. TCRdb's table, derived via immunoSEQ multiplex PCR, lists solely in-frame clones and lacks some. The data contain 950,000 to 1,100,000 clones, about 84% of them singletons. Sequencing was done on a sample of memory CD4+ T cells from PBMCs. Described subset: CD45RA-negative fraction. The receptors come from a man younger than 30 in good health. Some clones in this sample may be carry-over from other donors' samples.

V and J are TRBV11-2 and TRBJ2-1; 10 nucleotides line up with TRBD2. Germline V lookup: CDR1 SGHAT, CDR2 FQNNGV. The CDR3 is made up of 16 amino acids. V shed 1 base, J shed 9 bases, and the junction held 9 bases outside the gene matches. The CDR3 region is CASSLVGLAGDGEQFF. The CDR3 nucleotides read TGTGCCAGCAGCTTAGTGGGGCTAGCGGGGGATGGTGAGCAGTTCTTC.

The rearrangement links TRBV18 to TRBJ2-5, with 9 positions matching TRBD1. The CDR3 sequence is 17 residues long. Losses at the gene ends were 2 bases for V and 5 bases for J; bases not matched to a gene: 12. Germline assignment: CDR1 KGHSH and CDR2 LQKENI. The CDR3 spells CASSPTPLRQGGETQYF. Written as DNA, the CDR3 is TGTGCCAGCTCACCAACCCCGCTCCGACAGGGGGGGGAGACCCAGTACTTC. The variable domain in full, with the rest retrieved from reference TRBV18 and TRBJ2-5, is NAGVMQNPRHLVRRRGQEARLRCSPMKGHSHVYWYRQLPEEGLKFMVYLQKENIIDESGMPKERFSAEFPKEGPSILRIQQVVRGDSAAYFCASSPTPLRQGGETQYFGPGTRLLVL.

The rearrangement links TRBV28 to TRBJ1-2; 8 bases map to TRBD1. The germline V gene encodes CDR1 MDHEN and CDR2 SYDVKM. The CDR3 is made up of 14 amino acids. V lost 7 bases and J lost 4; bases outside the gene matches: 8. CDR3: CASTPDRGVYGYTF. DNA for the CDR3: TGTGCCAGCACCCCCGACAGGGGCGTCTATGGCTACACCTTC.

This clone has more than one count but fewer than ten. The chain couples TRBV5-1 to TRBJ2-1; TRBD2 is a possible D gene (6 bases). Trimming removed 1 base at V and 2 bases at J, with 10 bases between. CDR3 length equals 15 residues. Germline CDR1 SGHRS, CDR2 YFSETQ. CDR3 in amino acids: CASSLQGGAYNEQFF. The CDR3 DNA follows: TGCGCCAGCAGCTTGCAGGGAGGCGCCTACAATGAGCAGTTCTTC.